Listed below are T cell receptor beta chains from one sample, sequenced in a study of blood T cell repertoires in COVID-19. Some clones are missing from TCRdb's copy, which holds only in-frame ones; the method was immunoSEQ multiplex PCR. The table lists some 400,000 clones, around 87% of them singletons. The sequenced material came from PBMCs or T cells enriched from blood (not recorded which). Source of these receptors: a man aged 25-40 years who had recovered from COVID-19. Both conserved end residues are part of each CDR3. Clone sizes are given selectively: once, few, many, or a class where the clone is expanded.

len: 13; abundance: once; v_gene: TRBV11-2; j_gene: TRBJ1-1; CDR3aa: CASSLAVNTEAFF
len: 16; abundance: .; v_gene: TRBV5-1; j_gene: TRBJ1-4; CDR3aa: CASSLERSGGYEKLFF
len: 18; abundance: .; v_gene: TRBV28; j_gene: TRBJ1-5; CDR3aa: CASSLRQLYQGMDQPQHF
len: 13; abundance: .; v_gene: TRBV3-1/TRBV3-2; j_gene: TRBJ2-5; CDR3aa: CASSQGLALTQYF
len: 12; abundance: once; v_gene: TRBV7-3; j_gene: TRBJ2-3; CDR3aa: CASSPGTDTQYF
len: 16; abundance: .; v_gene: TRBV15; j_gene: TRBJ2-1; CDR3aa: CATSNYRGLSYNEQFF
len: 15; abundance: few; v_gene: TRBV7-9; j_gene: TRBJ2-4; CDR3aa: CASSRVDRDGNIQYF
len: 12; abundance: .; v_gene: TRBV2; j_gene: TRBJ2-7; CDR3aa: CASSEGPYEQYF
len: 17; abundance: .; v_gene: TRBV5-5; j_gene: TRBJ2-2; CDR3aa: CASRPSPGTGNAGELFF
len: 15; abundance: .; v_gene: TRBV7-2; j_gene: TRBJ2-7; CDR3aa: CASSLSDNISYEQYF
len: 16; abundance: .; v_gene: TRBV9; j_gene: TRBJ1-1; CDR3aa: CASSVLTDRANTEAFF
len: 15; abundance: .; v_gene: TRBV2; j_gene: TRBJ1-3; CDR3aa: CASSGEGSSGNTIYF
len: 18; abundance: .; v_gene: TRBV7-8; j_gene: TRBJ2-1; CDR3aa: CASTFDTSGKLFYNEQFF
len: 15; abundance: .; v_gene: TRBV27; j_gene: TRBJ1-2; CDR3aa: CASSLSGQAIYGYTF
len: 12; abundance: .; v_gene: TRBV29-1; j_gene: TRBJ2-3; CDR3aa: CSVAASADTQYF
len: 15; abundance: .; v_gene: TRBV6-1; j_gene: TRBJ1-2; CDR3aa: CASSEPGQGLYGYTF
len: 13; abundance: .; v_gene: TRBV10-3; j_gene: TRBJ2-5; CDR3aa: CATKDSNQETQYF
len: 16; abundance: .; v_gene: TRBV27; j_gene: TRBJ2-6; CDR3aa: CASSLNSPSGANVLTF
len: 13; abundance: .; v_gene: TRBV19; j_gene: TRBJ2-7; CDR3aa: CASKSTGSYEQYF
len: 17; abundance: .; v_gene: TRBV25-1; j_gene: TRBJ1-2; CDR3aa: CASSATPGTGGGNGYTF
len: 13; abundance: .; v_gene: TRBV6-2/TRBV6-3; j_gene: TRBJ1-6; CDR3aa: CASSYLGGSPLHF
len: 16; abundance: few; v_gene: TRBV3-1/TRBV3-2; j_gene: TRBJ1-2; CDR3aa: CASSQDGGQGSGGYTF
len: 13; abundance: .; v_gene: TRBV5-4; j_gene: TRBJ2-7; CDR3aa: CASSLAGTYEQYF
len: 14; abundance: .; v_gene: TRBV7-2; j_gene: TRBJ1-2; CDR3aa: CASSQLGGPYGYTF
len: 17; abundance: .; v_gene: TRBV27; j_gene: TRBJ2-7; CDR3aa: CASSSLGLAGVNYEQYF
len: 14; abundance: .; v_gene: TRBV18; j_gene: TRBJ1-6; CDR3aa: CASSRTGHNSPLHF
len: 14; abundance: few; v_gene: TRBV7-9; j_gene: TRBJ2-7; CDR3aa: CASSLEGTAYEQYF
len: 13; abundance: once; v_gene: TRBV6-5; j_gene: TRBJ1-4; CDR3aa: CASRGSTNEKLFF